The present entry profiles one TCR beta chain with its context. Sequencing used immunoSEQ multiplex PCR; TCRdb keeps in-frame clones, though not all of them. The sample contains about 160,000 clones, approximately 84% of which appear only once. This entry comes from a study of blood T cell repertoires in COVID-19. Cohorts were based on clinical histories the participants reported. The germline V gene has CDR1 MNHEY and CDR2 SVGAGI. Trimming stripped 4 bases from V and 0 bases from J, with 9 bases between. The CDR3 extends over 14 amino acids. The chain carries TRBV6-5 and TRBJ2-5, with unresolved D. Sequenced sample: PBMCs or T cells enriched from blood (not recorded which). The TCR sequence derives from a woman between 35 and 50 years old with acute COVID-19. CDR3 sequence (DNA): TGTGCCAGCAGTTCGTACTCGTACCAAGAGACCCAGTACTTC. Residues: CASSSYSYQETQYF.